One and the same sample provided the 29 T cell receptor beta chains below, sequenced in a study of radiotherapy plus CTLA-4 blockade in lung cancer. TCRdb's table, derived via immunoSEQ multiplex PCR, lists solely in-frame clones and lacks some. The sample comprises fewer than 95,000 clones, roughly 80% of which are singletons, and 0.65% to 0.9% rests with the top ten. Sequenced here: peripheral blood, sampled from a patient treated with radiotherapy plus ipilimumab. Receptor source: a human donor with non-small cell lung cancer who had stable disease on radiotherapy plus ipilimumab.

This sequence joins TRBV10-1 and TRBJ1-1; TRBD1 matches 8 bases. The CDR3 is 13 residues long. V dropped 6 bases and J dropped 5; count of bases not matched to a gene: 5. The germline V gene encodes CDR1 WNHNN and CDR2 SYGVQD (reference sequence). CDR3 in DNA: TGCGCCAGCAGCCGACAGGGGAGGACTGAAGCTTTCTTT. Residues: CASSRQGRTEAFF.

This chain links TRBV15 with TRBJ1-1; TRBD1 matches at 11 bases. Per the germline V gene, CDR1 is LNHNV and CDR2 is YYDKDF (reference sequence). The CDR3 extends over 15 amino acids. V shed 9 bases, J shed 1 base, and the junction held 7 bases outside the gene matches. CDR3 in amino acids: CATGQGARRNTEAFF. The CDR3 DNA follows: TGTGCCACTGGACAGGGGGCGCGAAGGAACACTGAAGCTTTCTTT.

The gene calls are TRBV5-1 and TRBJ2-7; TRBD1 matches at 9 bases. The CDR3 consists of 18 residues. Unmatched junction bases numbered 11, after V lost 0 bases and J lost 1 base. The germline CDR1 and CDR2 sequences are SGHRS and YFSETQ. Here the CDR3 reads CASSLVFSGTGTSYEQYF. Here the CDR3 DNA reads TGCGCCAGCAGCTTGGTCTTTTCCGGGACAGGGACGTCCTACGAGCAGTACTTC.

V usage is TRBV5-1 and J usage is TRBJ2-6; D is uncertain. Germline lookup yields CDR1 SGHRS and CDR2 YFSETQ. Trimming removed 6 bases from V and 0 bases from J, with 10 bases in between. There are 15 residues in the CDR3. The CDR3 loop reads CASTSWGSGANVLTF. The CDR3 region has the DNA TGCGCCAGCACTTCGTGGGGCTCTGGGGCCAACGTCCTGACTTTC.

CDR3: CASSQVGAGGGEDTQYF. The CDR3 DNA reads as TGTGCCAGCAGCCAAGTTGGGGCAGGGGGCGGGGAAGATACGCAGTATTTT. The chain employs TRBV4-2 and TRBJ2-3, with 8 bases fitting TRBD1. V lost 1 base and J lost 5; bases outside the gene matches: 11. Germline V gene sequence: CDR1 LGHNA, CDR2 YNFKEQ. The CDR3 length is 17 residues.

This clone was counted only a few times. V gene TRBV5-4 combines with J gene TRBJ1-4; a possible D gene is TRBD1 (6 bases). This CDR3 has 14 amino acids. Germline CDR1 is SGHNT and CDR2 is YYREEE (reference sequence). V lost 7 bases, J lost 7 bases, and 17 bases lay in between. In DNA form, the CDR3 reads TGTGCCAGCCACTTTTTTGGGGGCTCTGAAAAACTGTTTTTT. Protein product: CASHFFGGSEKLFF.

V usage is TRBV5-1 and J usage is TRBJ1-1, with D maybe TRBD1 (6 bases). The CDR3 length is 13 residues. Germline V gives CDR1 SGHRS, CDR2 YFSETQ. The germline V and J ends were trimmed by 4 bases and 5 bases, with 12 bases remaining between them. This CDR3 is CASSTGGRTEAFF. The CDR3 nucleotides are TGCGCCAGCAGCACGGGGGGGCGAACTGAAGCTTTCTTT.

A word on this clone: This CDR3 is also generated by other DNA sequences in the sample. The rearrangement links TRBV18 to TRBJ1-5; D is undetermined. From germline, CDR1 is KGHSH and CDR2 LQKENI. V gave up 2 bases and J gave up 6 bases, with 11 bases separating them. This CDR3 region has 14 residues. CDR3 nucleotide sequence: TGTGCCAGCTCACCAGATTCCGGGAGTCAGCCCCAGCATTTT. Protein sequence: CASSPDSGSQPQHF. Variable domain in full (rest from reference TRBV18 and TRBJ1-5): NAGVMQNPRHLVRRRGQEARLRCSPMKGHSHVYWYRQLPEEGLKFMVYLQKENIIDESGMPKERFSAEFPKEGPSILRIQQVVRGDSAAYFCASSPDSGSQPQHFGDGTRLSIL.

The rearrangement uses TRBV18 and TRBJ2-5; weak D call: TRBD2 (6 bases). This CDR3 region has 15 residues. Per germline, CDR1 KGHSH and CDR2 LQKENI. V was pared by 3 bases and J by 2 bases, with 13 bases between. CDR3 residues: CASSPTGVFQETQYF. CDR3 DNA sequence: TGTGCCAGCTCACCTACGGGGGTGTTTCAAGAGACCCAGTACTTC.

The chain combines TRBV28 with TRBJ2-2, with D uncertain. The V end was cut by 2 bases, the J end by 6 bases, with 10 bases between. There are 14 residues in the CDR3. Germline CDR1 is MDHEN and CDR2 is SYDVKM. This CDR3 is CASSLGRPPGELFF. The CDR3 DNA reads as TGTGCCAGCAGTTTAGGGCGGCCGCCCGGGGAGCTGTTTTTT.

The rearrangement uses TRBV10-3 and TRBJ1-1; no clear D. From germline, CDR1 is ENHRY and CDR2 SYGVKD. Between the trimmed V and J ends, which lost 2 bases and 4 bases, there was a span of 5 bases. This CDR3 comprises 12 residues. In DNA form, the CDR3 reads TGTGCCATCAGTGAGGGATCCACTGAAGCTTTCTTT. Its translation: CAISEGSTEAFF.

The rearrangement links TRBV28 to TRBJ2-4, with 9 bases that match TRBD1. This CDR3 spans 15 amino acids. Trimming at V came to 5 bases and at J to 4 bases, leaving 6 bases not matched to a gene. Germline assignment: CDR1 MDHEN and CDR2 SYDVKM. The CDR3 spells CASSITGGGKNIQYF. The CDR3 DNA follows: TGTGCCAGCAGTATCACAGGGGGCGGAAAAAACATTCAGTACTTC.

This clone was counted between two and nine times. J is TRBJ1-2 and V is TRBV19, with 8 bases fitting TRBD1. Germline V gene data show CDR1 as LNHDA and CDR2 as SQIVND (reference sequence). The J segment lost 3 bases and the V segment lost 5 bases, leaving 11 bases of the junction unmatched. The length of the CDR3 is 16 residues. CDR3 nucleotides: TGTGCCAGTAGTGGCCTCGTTGACAGGGGAGACTATGGCTACACCTTC. It specifies CASSGLVDRGDYGYTF.

This chain links TRBV28 with TRBJ1-4; TRBD1 is a possible D gene (5 bases). Germline CDR1 is MDHEN and CDR2 is SYDVKM. Trimming left V 3 bases short and J 4 bases short, with 15 bases between. This CDR3 contains 16 residues. The CDR3 bases are TGTGCCAGCAGTTTGGCCGGGACCGGGATTAATGAAAAACTGTTTTTT. This encodes CASSLAGTGINEKLFF. Combining the CDR3 with reference TRBV28 and TRBJ1-4 gives the whole variable domain DVKVTQSSRYLVKRTGEKVFLECVQDMDHENMFWYRQDPGLGLRLIYFSYDVKMKEKGDIPEGYSVSREKKERFSLILESASTNQTSMYLCASSLAGTGINEKLFFGSGTQLSVL.

The table lists this clone with a few counts. The gene calls are TRBV29-1 and TRBJ2-1; D gene uncertain. Germline V CDR1 and CDR2: SQVTM, ANQGSEA. Trimming pared 4 bases from V and 6 bases from J, leaving 7 bases between. The CDR3 extends over 11 amino acids. CDR3 DNA sequence: TGCAGCGTTGGACAACTCAATGAGCAGTTCTTC. Translating it yields CSVGQLNEQFF.

The sample holds a few counts of this clone. The chain is built from TRBV11-3 and TRBJ1-1; D uncertain. V lost 1 base, J lost 5 bases, and 11 bases lay in between. CDR3 length: 14 residues. The germline CDR1 and CDR2 sequences are SGHNT and YENEEA. The CDR3 region is CASSLGRVGTEAFF. CDR3 DNA: TGTGCCAGCAGCTTAGGGAGGGTGGGGACTGAAGCTTTCTTT.

The J gene is TRBJ2-7, the V gene TRBV19; 11 bases align to TRBD2. J was trimmed by 2 bases and V by 5 bases; bases with no gene match: 2. The CDR3 loop spans 14 amino acids. Germline V gene lookup returns CDR1 LNHDA and CDR2 SQIVND (reference sequence). The CDR3 region has the DNA TGTGCCAGTAGTTTAGCGGGGGGGACCTACGAGCAGTACTTC. It encodes CASSLAGGTYEQYF.

J is TRBJ2-7 and V is TRBV6-1; TRBD2 aligns across 8 bases. The junction had 5 bases not matched to a gene; V was cut back by 5 bases and J by 2 bases. The length of the CDR3 is 14 residues. In germline, CDR1 is MNHNS, CDR2 SASEGT. The CDR3 nucleotides are TGTGCCAGCAGTCTAAGCGGGGGTACCTACGAGCAGTACTTC. Protein product: CASSLSGGTYEQYF.

This chain joins TRBV7-9 and TRBJ1-4; D is perhaps TRBD1 (6 bases). The V gene lost 5 bases and the J gene lost 3 bases, with 16 bases spanning the gap. The length of the CDR3 is 16 residues. Germline CDR1 is SEHNR and CDR2 is FQNEAQ (reference sequence). In DNA, the CDR3 is TGTGCCAGCAGCCCTCCGGGAAGGGGGTCTAATGAAAAACTGTTTTTT. Amino acid sequence: CASSPPGRGSNEKLFF.

The rearrangement links TRBV5-1 to TRBJ2-3; 7 bases match TRBD1. The germline V gene encodes CDR1 SGHRS and CDR2 YFSETQ. V shed 5 bases and J 2 bases; nucleotides not matched to a gene: 5. This CDR3 contains 14 residues. The CDR3: CASSGQANTDTQYF. The CDR3 DNA is TGCGCCAGCAGTGGACAGGCGAACACAGATACGCAGTATTTT.

This clone was counted once. The chain employs TRBV27 and TRBJ1-5; D is perhaps TRBD1 (5 bases). Germline CDR1 and CDR2: MNHEY and SMNVEV (reference sequence). Trimming stripped 6 bases from V and 1 base from J, with 22 bases between. CDR3 length equals 18 residues. The CDR3 bases are TGTGCCAGCAGCCGGTCCCCGGGGGATAGTTTCAGCAATCAGCCCCAGCATTTT. This translates into CASSRSPGDSFSNQPQHF.

This clone was recorded a few times. The chain combines TRBV10-2 with TRBJ2-7, with D possibly matching TRBD2 (5 bases). V dropped 4 bases and J dropped 6 bases, with 13 bases sitting between them. The CDR3 length is 13 residues. Germline lookup yields CDR1 WSHSY and CDR2 SAAADI. The CDR3 DNA reads TGCGCCAGCAGTGTGGGCTTTGAGGGCGAGCAGTACTTC. As protein: CASSVGFEGEQYF.

V gene TRBV5-1 combines with J gene TRBJ2-7, with TRBD1 matching 7 bases. J was trimmed by 3 bases and V by 2 bases; bases with no gene match: 5. The germline V gene has CDR1 SGHRS and CDR2 YFSETQ. The CDR3 spans 14 residues. CDR3 in amino acids: CASSLQGQGYEQYF. CDR3 nucleotides: TGCGCCAGCAGCTTACAGGGGCAGGGCTACGAGCAGTACTTC.

The chain carries TRBV28 and TRBJ2-1; 9 nucleotides match TRBD2. Germline CDR1 and CDR2: MDHEN and SYDVKM. This CDR3 spans 13 amino acids. The J segment lost 4 bases and the V segment lost 7 bases, leaving 2 bases of the junction unmatched. The DNA of the CDR3 is TGTGCCAGCACCAGCGGGAGGTACAATGAGCAGTTCTTC. Its translation is CASTSGRYNEQFF.

V is TRBV27 and J is TRBJ1-6; D remains ambiguous. The CDR3 extends over 12 amino acids. Between the trimmed V and J ends, which lost 3 bases and 7 bases, there was a span of 4 bases. From germline, CDR1 is MNHEY and CDR2 SMNVEV (reference sequence). CDR3 sequence: CASSFVNSPLHF. Here the CDR3 DNA reads TGTGCCAGCAGTTTTGTGAATTCACCCCTCCACTTT.

The rearrangement joins TRBV30 to TRBJ2-7, with 8 nucleotides matching TRBD2. The germline gives CDR1 GTSNPN, CDR2 SVGIG (reference sequence). Trimming cost V 0 bases and J 5 bases; bases outside gene matches: 18. The CDR3 sequence is 18 residues long. The CDR3 spells CAWSVPVRKRETRDEQYF. CDR3 bases: TGTGCCTGGAGTGTACCAGTTAGGAAGCGGGAGACTCGGGACGAGCAGTACTTC.

The chain uses TRBV5-1 and TRBJ2-1; TRBD2 matches at 16 bases. CDR3 length: 16 amino acids. Germline lookup yields CDR1 SGHRS and CDR2 YFSETQ. The J segment lost 9 bases and the V segment lost 4 bases, leaving 7 bases of the junction unmatched. Here the CDR3 reads CASSPGTSGGEGEQFF. In DNA, the CDR3 is TGCGCCAGCAGCCCCGGGACTAGCGGGGGGGAGGGTGAGCAGTTCTTC. Full variable domain (missing parts from reference TRBV5-1 and TRBJ2-1): KAGVTQTPRYLIKTRGQQVTLSCSPISGHRSVSWYQQTPGQGLQFLFEYFSETQRNKGNFPGRFSGRQFSNSRSEMNVSTLELGDSALYLCASSPGTSGGEGEQFFGPGTRLTVL.

This clone has just a few counts. CDR3 residues: CASSLYPGDYYGYTF. The CDR3 DNA sequence: TGTGCCAGCAGTTTATATCCGGGCGACTACTATGGCTACACCTTC. V and J are TRBV28 and TRBJ1-2; no clear D. V lost 1 base to trimming and J lost 3 bases, with 12 bases between them. There are 15 residues in the CDR3. Germline V gene sequence: CDR1 MDHEN, CDR2 SYDVKM.

The V gene is TRBV7-9, the J gene TRBJ2-1; D uncertain. The length of the CDR3 is 12 residues. V shed 6 bases and J shed 7 bases, with 10 bases lying between them. CDR1 is SEHNR, CDR2 FQNEAQ, per germline (reference sequence). In DNA form, the CDR3 reads TGTGCCAGCAGGAAAGGTGTAAATGAGCAGTTCTTC. Its protein is CASRKGVNEQFF.